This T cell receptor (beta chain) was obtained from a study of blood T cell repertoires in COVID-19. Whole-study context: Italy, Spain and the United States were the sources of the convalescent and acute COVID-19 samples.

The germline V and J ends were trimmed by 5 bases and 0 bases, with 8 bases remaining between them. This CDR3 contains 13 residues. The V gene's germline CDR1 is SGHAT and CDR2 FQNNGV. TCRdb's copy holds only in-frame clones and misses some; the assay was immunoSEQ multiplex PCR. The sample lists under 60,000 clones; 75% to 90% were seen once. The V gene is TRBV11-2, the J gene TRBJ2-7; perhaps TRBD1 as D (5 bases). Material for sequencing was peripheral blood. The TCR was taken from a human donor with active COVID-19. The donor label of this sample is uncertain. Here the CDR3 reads CASSLGPSYEQYF. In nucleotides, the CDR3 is TGTGCCAGCAGCCTGGGGCCCTCCTACGAGCAGTACTTC.